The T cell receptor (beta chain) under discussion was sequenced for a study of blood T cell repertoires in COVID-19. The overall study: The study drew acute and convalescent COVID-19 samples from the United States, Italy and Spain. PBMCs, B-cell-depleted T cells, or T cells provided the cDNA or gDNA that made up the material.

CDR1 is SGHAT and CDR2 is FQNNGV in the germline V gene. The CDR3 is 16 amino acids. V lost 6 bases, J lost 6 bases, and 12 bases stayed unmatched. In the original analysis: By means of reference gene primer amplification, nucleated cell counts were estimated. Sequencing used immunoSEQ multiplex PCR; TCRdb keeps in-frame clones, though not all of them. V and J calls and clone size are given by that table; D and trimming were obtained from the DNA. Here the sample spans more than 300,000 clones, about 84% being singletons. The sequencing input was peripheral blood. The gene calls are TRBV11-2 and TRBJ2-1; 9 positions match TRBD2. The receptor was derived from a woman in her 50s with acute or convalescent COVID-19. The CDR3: CASRHRIAGDGNEQFF. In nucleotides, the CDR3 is TGTGCCAGCAGGCATCGTATAGCGGGAGACGGCAATGAGCAGTTCTTC.